Below, one TCR beta chain is given with its context. These data belong to a study of blood T cell repertoires in COVID-19. As for the study in general: COVID-19 samples, acute and convalescent, were from the United States, Italy and Spain. Sources were T cells, B-cell-depleted T cells, or PBMCs; the material itself was cDNA or gDNA.

Sequencing used immunoSEQ multiplex PCR; TCRdb keeps in-frame clones, though not all of them. The sample shows 150,000 to 200,000 clones, around four fifths of them seen only once. The clonotype originates from a woman in her 70s with COVID-19, enrolled during active disease. Sequencing was carried out using peripheral blood.

CDR3 residues: CASSRQGRTDTQYF. The DNA for the CDR3 is TGTGCCAGCAGCAGACAGGGACGCACAGATACGCAGTATTTT. This chain connects TRBV19 to TRBJ2-3, with 7 bases fitting TRBD1. CDR1 is LNHDA and CDR2 is SQIVND in the germline V gene (reference sequence). This CDR3 region has 14 residues. V trimming: 9 bases; J trimming: 1 base; junction bases outside the gene matches: 7.